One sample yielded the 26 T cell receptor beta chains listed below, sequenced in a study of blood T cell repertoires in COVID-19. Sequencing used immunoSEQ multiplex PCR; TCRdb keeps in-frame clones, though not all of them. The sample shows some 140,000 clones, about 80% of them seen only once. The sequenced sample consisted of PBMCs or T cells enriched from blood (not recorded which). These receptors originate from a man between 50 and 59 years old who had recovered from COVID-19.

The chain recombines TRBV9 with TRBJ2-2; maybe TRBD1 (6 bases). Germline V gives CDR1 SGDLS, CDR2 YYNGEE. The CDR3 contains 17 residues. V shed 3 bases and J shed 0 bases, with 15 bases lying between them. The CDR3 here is CASSGLTGTANTGELFF. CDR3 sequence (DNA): TGTGCCAGCAGCGGCCTTACAGGGACCGCGAACACCGGGGAGCTGTTTTTT. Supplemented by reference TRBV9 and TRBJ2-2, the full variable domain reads DSGVTQTPKHLITATGQRVTLRCSPRSGDLSVYWYQQSLDQGLQFLIQYYNGEERAKGNILERFSAQQFPDLHSELNLSSLELGDSALYFCASSGLTGTANTGELFFGEGSRLTVL.

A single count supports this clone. The CDR3 nucleotides are TGCGCCAGCAGCTTTGGTAGCAGGGAAGAAGAAAAACTGTTTTTT. It specifies CASSFGSREEEKLFF. The chain is built from TRBV5-1 and TRBJ1-4; D is perhaps TRBD1 (5 bases). Germline CDR1 SGHRS, CDR2 YFSETQ. V dropped 2 bases and J dropped 8 bases, with 16 bases sitting between them. The CDR3 totals 15 residues.

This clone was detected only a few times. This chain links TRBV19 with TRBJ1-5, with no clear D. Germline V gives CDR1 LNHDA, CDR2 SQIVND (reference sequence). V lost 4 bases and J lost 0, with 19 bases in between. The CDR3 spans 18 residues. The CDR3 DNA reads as TGTGCCAGTAGTAAGTTGGTCGCGAGGATGGATAGCAATCAGCCCCAGCATTTT. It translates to CASSKLVARMDSNQPQHF.

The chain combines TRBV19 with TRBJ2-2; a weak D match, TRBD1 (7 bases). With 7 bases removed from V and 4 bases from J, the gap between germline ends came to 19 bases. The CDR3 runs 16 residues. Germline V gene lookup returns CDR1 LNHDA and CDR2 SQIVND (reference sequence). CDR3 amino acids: CASTGGTAFPTGELFF. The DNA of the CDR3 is TGTGCCAGTACTGGCGGGACAGCCTTTCCCACCGGGGAGCTGTTTTTT.

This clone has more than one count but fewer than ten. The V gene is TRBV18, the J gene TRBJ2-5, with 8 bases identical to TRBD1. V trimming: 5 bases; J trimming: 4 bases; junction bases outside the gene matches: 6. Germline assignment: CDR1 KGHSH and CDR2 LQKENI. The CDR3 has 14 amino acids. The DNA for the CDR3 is TGTGCCAGCTCAGCTGGACAGGGTGGAGAGACCCAGTACTTC. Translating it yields CASSAGQGGETQYF.

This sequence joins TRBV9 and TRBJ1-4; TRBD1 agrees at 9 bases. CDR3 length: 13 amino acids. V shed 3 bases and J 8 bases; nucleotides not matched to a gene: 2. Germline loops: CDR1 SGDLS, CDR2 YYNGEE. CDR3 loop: CASSGTGGEKLFF. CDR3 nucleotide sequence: TGTGCCAGCAGCGGAACAGGGGGCGAAAAACTGTTTTTT.

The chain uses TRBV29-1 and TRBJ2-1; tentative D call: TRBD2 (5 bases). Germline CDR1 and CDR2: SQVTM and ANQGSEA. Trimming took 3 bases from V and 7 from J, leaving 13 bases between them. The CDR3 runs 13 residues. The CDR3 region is CSVERAYTNEQFF. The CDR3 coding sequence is TGCAGCGTTGAGAGGGCCTATACGAATGAGCAGTTCTTC.

The CDR3 region is CASSRSAGGGTDTQYF. The CDR3, as DNA: TGCGCCAGCAGCCGCAGCGCCGGGGGGGGCACAGATACGCAGTATTTT. This sequence joins TRBV5-1 and TRBJ2-3; 8 positions match TRBD2. Germline V lookup: CDR1 SGHRS, CDR2 YFSETQ. V was pared by 4 bases and J by 1 base, with 8 bases of the junction left unmatched. This CDR3 contains 16 residues.

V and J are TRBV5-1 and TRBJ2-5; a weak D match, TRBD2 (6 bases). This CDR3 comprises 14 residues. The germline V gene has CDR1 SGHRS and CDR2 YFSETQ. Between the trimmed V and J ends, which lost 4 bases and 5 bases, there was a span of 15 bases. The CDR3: CASSVGRGIETQYF. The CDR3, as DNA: TGCGCCAGCAGCGTAGGACGGGGGATCGAGACCCAGTACTTC.

This chain's CDR3 is CARSNWDRGSRCNQPQHF. The CDR3 DNA is TGTGCCAGAAGCAACTGGGACAGGGGCTCCCGATGTAATCAGCCCCAGCATTTT. The J gene is TRBJ1-5, the V gene TRBV5-3; 10 bases agree with TRBD1. TRBV5-3 is assigned to the ORF class and has an uncertain function. The V gene end was trimmed by 4 bases and the J gene end by 4 bases; junction bases not matched to a gene: 14. The CDR3 totals 18 residues.

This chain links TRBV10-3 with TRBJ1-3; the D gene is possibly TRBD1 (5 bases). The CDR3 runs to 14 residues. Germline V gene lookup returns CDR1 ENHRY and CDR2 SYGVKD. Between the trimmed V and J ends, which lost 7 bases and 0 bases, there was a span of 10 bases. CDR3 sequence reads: CAITQDNSGNTIYF. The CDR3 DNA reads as TGTGCCATCACCCAGGACAACTCTGGAAACACCATATATTTT.

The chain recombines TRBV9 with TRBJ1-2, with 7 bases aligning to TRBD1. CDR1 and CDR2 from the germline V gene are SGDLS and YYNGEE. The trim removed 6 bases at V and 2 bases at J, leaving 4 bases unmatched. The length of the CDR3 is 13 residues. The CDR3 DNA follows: TGTGCCAGCACCCGGGACAGCAACTATGGCTACACCTTC. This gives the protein CASTRDSNYGYTF.

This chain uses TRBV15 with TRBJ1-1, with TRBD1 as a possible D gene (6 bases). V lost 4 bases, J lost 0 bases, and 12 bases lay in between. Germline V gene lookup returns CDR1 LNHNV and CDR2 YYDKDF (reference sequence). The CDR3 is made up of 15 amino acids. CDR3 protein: CATSMGGTLNTEAFF. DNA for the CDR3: TGTGCCACCAGCATGGGTGGGACATTGAACACTGAAGCTTTCTTT.

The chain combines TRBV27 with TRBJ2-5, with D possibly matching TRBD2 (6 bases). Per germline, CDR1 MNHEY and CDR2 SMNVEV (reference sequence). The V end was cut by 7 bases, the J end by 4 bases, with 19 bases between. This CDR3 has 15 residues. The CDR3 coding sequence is TGTGCCAGCAATGCCTTTAAGACTAGGACAGAGACCCAGTACTTC. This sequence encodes CASNAFKTRTETQYF.

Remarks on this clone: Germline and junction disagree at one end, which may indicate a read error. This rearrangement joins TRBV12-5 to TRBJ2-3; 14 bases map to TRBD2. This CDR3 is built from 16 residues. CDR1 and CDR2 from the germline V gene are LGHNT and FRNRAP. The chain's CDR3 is CASGLGLAGGTDTQYF. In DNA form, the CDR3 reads TGTGCTAGTGGATTGGGACTAGCGGGGGGCACAGATACGCAGTATTTT.

The CDR3 nucleotides are TGTGCCAGCTCACCAGGGCCAGGCACTGAAGCTTTCTTT. Protein product: CASSPGPGTEAFF. This rearrangement joins TRBV18 to TRBJ1-1; no reliable D call. Trimming took off 2 bases at V and 4 bases at J, with 8 bases between the two ends. This CDR3 spans 13 amino acids. Germline lookup yields CDR1 KGHSH and CDR2 LQKENI.

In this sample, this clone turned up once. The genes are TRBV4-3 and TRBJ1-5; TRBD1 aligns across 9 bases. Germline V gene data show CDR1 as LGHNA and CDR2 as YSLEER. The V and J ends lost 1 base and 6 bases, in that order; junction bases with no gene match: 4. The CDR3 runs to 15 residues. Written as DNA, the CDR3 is TGCGCCAGCAGCCAAGCTCCGACAGGGGGTCAGCCCCAGCATTTT. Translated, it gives CASSQAPTGGQPQHF.

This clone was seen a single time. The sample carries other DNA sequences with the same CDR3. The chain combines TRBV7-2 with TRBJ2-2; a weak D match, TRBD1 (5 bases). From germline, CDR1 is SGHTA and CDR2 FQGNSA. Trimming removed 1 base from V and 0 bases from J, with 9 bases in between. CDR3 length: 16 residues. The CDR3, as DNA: TGTGCCAGCAGCTTAGATAGCAGGGCGAACACCGGGGAGCTGTTTTTT. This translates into CASSLDSRANTGELFF. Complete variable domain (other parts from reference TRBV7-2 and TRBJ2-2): GAGVSQSPSNKVTEKGKDVELRCDPISGHTALYWYRQSLGQGLEFLIYFQGNSAPDKSGLPSDRFSAERTGGSVSTLTIQRTQQEDSAVYLCASSLDSRANTGELFFGEGSRLTVL.

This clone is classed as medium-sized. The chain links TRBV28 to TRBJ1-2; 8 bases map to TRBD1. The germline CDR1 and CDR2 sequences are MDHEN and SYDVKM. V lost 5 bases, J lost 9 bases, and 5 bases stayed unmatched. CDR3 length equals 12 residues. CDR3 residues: CASSQGARSYTF. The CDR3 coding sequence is TGTGCCAGCAGTCAGGGGGCGCGGAGCTACACCTTC.

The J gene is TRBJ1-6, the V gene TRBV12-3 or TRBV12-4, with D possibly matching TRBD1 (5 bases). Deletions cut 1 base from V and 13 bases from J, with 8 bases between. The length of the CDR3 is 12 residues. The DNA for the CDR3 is TGTGCCAGCAGTTTAGAAGGGGCGCCCCTCCACTTT. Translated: CASSLEGAPLHF.

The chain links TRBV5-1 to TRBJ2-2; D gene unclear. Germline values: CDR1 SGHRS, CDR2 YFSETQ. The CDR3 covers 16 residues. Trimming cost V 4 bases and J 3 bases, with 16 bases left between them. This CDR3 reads CASSQKSWQDTGELFF. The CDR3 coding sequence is TGCGCCAGCAGCCAGAAGAGCTGGCAGGACACCGGGGAGCTGTTTTTT.

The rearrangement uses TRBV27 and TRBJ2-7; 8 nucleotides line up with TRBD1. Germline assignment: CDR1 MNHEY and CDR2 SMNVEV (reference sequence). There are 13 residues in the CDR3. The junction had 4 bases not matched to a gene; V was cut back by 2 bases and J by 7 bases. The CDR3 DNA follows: TGTGCCAGCAGTTTAGGCAGGGGGCGTGAGCAGTACTTC. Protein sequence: CASSLGRGREQYF.

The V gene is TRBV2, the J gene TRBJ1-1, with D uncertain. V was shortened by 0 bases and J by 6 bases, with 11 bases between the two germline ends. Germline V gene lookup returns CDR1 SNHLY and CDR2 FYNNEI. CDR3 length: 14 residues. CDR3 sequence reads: CASSEAGGNSEAFF. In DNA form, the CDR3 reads TGTGCCAGCAGTGAAGCCGGCGGGAATTCTGAAGCTTTCTTT.

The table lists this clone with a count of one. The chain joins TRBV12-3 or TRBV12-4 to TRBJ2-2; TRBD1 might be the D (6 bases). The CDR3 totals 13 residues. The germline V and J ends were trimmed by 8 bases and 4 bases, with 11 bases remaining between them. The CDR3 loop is CASRTASTGELFF. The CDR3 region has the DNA TGTGCCAGCCGGACAGCCTCCACCGGGGAGCTGTTTTTT.

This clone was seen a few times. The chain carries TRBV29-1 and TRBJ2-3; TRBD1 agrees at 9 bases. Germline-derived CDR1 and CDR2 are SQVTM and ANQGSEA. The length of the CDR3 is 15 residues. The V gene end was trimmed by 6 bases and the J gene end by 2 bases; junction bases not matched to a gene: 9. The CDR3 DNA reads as TGCAGCGTGGAACAGGGGGCAACAACCACAGATACGCAGTATTTT. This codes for CSVEQGATTTDTQYF.

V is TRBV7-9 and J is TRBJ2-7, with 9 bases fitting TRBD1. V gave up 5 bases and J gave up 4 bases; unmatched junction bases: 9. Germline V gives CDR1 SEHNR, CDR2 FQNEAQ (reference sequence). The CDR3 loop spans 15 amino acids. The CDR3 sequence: CASSNNHRGLYEQYF. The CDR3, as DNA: TGTGCCAGCAGCAATAACCACAGGGGGCTTTACGAGCAGTACTTC.